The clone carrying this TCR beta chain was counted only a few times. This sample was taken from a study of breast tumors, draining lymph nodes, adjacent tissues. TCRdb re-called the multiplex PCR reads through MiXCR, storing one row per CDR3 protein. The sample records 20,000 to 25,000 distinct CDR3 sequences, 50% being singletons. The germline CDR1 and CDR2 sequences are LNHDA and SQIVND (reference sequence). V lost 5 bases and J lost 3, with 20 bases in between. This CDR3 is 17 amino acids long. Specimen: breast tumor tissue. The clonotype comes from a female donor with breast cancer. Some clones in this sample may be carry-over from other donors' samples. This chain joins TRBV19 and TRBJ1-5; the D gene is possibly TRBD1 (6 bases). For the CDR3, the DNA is TGTGCCAGTAGTCTTACGACAGGCACTACCTTCAATCAGCCCCAGCATTTT. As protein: CASSLTTGTTFNQPQHF.